This T cell receptor (beta chain) comes out of a study of CD8 T cells in ankylosing spondylitis. Worth noting for this clonotype: Its antigen is currently unknown.

Broader study findings: Made up of 7 to 9 highly homologous variants, a TCR beta motif appeared characteristic of ankylosing spondylitis blood.

Making use of molecular barcodes, quantitative 5'-RACE generated TCR beta libraries. TCRdb called the 5' RACE reads again in MiXCR, with one record for every CDR3 protein. The profile shows around 430,000 distinct CDR3 sequences, approximately 17% of them singletons. The CDR3 has 12 amino acids. The V gene's germline CDR1 is DFQATT and CDR2 SNEGSKA (reference sequence). Germline trimming cut 8 bases from V and 6 bases from J; bases unmatched to any gene: 9. The sequence derives from a male donor with ankylosing spondylitis. Sequenced material: blood, either unsorted or a sorted T cell fraction (not recorded which). The J gene is TRBJ1-1, the V gene TRBV20-1; 7 positions agree with TRBD1. The CDR3 reads CSTGTVRAEAFF. The CDR3 DNA is TGCAGTACCGGGACAGTAAGGGCTGAAGCTTTCTTT.